The clone carrying this T cell receptor (beta chain) was observed a few times. What it recognizes is unknown. This record belongs to a study of beta chain features in type 1 diabetes. Investigators reverse transcribed all isolated RNA, so they sequenced expressed TCRB transcripts. Data came from immunoSEQ multiplex PCR; TCRdb stores just in-frame clones and leaves some out. The data show over 120,000 clones, less than 15% seen once. The CDR3 has 15 residues. Trimming pared 6 bases from V and 7 bases from J, leaving 19 bases between. Germline CDR1 reads MNHEY; CDR2 reads SVGAGI. Overall study findings and caveats: There was a moderate but significant shortening of TCRB CDR3s in all four CD4+ subsets of Type 1 diabetes patients.

The gene calls are TRBV6-5 and TRBJ2-1, with D maybe TRBD2 (6 bases). This clonotype originated in a man between 18 and 29 years old with type 1 diabetes. The specimen was central memory CD4+ T cells from blood. Here the CDR3 reads CASRPGLARRNEQFF. For the CDR3, the DNA is TGTGCCAGCAGACCCGGGCTAGCGAGGCGAAATGAGCAGTTCTTC.